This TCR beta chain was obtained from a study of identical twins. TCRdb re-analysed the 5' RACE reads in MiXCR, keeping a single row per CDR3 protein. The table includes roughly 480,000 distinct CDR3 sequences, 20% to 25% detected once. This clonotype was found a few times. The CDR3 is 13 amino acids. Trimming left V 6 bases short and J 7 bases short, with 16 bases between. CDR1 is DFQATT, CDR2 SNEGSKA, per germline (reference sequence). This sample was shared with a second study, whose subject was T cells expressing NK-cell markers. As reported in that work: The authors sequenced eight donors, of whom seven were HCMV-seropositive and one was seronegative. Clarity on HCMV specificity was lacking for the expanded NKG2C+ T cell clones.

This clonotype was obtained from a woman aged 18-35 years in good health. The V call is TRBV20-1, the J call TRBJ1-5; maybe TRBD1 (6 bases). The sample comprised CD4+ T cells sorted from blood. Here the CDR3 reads CSASRGGGQPQHF. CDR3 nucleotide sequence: TGCAGTGCCTCCAGGGGTGGAGGACAGCCCCAGCATTTT.